This T cell receptor (beta chain) was sequenced in a study of Graves' ophthalmopathy and Graves' hyperthyroidism (dated by TCRdb to the late 2010s). Background on the whole study: Peripheral blood was collected before any treatment was given, at the time of initial diagnosis. The study used TCR beta repertoire signatures to distinguish Graves' ophthalmopathy from Graves' hyperthyroidism and to predict progression to ophthalmopathy. In total, 135 blood samples were TCR-sequenced: fewer than 50 ophthalmopathy, some 75 hyperthyroidism and approximately 17 hyperthyroidism-to-ophthalmopathy patients. To explore V-J signatures that distinguish ophthalmopathy from hyperthyroidism, a discovery set of 100 patients was enrolled, made up of about 40 with ophthalmopathy and 55 to 65 with stable hyperthyroidism. Following sampling, methimazole starting at 30 mg daily was administered to hyperthyroidism patients, and high-dose intravenous methylprednisolone was administered to ophthalmopathy patients. T-cell repertoires of thyroid tissue and blood were compared in more than 5 hyperthyroidism patients. The independent validation cohort included 20 or so hyperthyroidism patients plus 17 patients who later progressed from hyperthyroidism to ophthalmopathy.

Patients with ophthalmopathy had moderately to severely active disease, with a Clinical Activity Score of 3 or more, a NOSPECS grade of 4 or more, and a disease duration of less than 3 months. Anyone with other autoimmune diseases, uncontrolled infections, pregnancy or lactation was excluded from the study. Diagnosis relied on clinical symptoms, serum thyroxine, TRAb, thyroid ultrasound and orbital computed tomography. Ficoll-Paque density gradient centrifugation was used to isolate PBMCs from around 10 ml of fresh peripheral blood. Total RNA was extracted using Trizol reagent, and RNA quality was checked on an Agilent 2100 Bioanalyzer. Including the terminal cysteine and phenylalanine, the CDR3 comprises 17 residues. Only the CDR3 DNA stays, 51 bases, in frame from base 1. Trimming removed 2 bases from V and 0 bases from J, leaving 16 bases between the germline ends. Looking up the germline V gene (reference sequence) yields CDR1 LNHNV and CDR2 YYDKDF.

On this clonotype: The antigen this receptor binds is unknown. Within one base of it there is no much larger clone, and no base qualities were kept.

Overall study outcomes, separate from this receptor: Ophthalmopathy was separated from stable hyperthyroidism by the 13-signature model with just under 90% sensitivity and around 81% specificity in cross-validation and with 80%/75% in the test set. Among expanded thyroid clonotypes with frequency above 0.001, most also showed up in blood, which suggests that blood repertoires may reflect the thyroid immune response. In validation, the model predicted ophthalmopathy progression with roughly 68% sensitivity and about 77% specificity; roughly 12 predicted patients were CT-confirmed with GO in a median of approximately 6.2 months. Sample size was not predetermined statistically, and investigators were not blinded to group allocation.

For repertoire sequencing, the TCR beta CDR3 regions were amplified from RNA transcripts. The first round of RT-PCR was done with HTBI primers and the Qiagen OneStep RT-PCR kit, and was followed by a second round of multiplex PCR, then size selection and purification. Libraries were sequenced paired-end with 100 bp reads on an Illumina HiSeq2000. From the authors' description of their analysis: SOAPnuke was used for read processing, and reads with adapters, uncalled bases, a mean Phred below 15, or no exact constant-primer or identifier match were discarded. COPE v1.2.5 was used to merge high-quality paired reads. Clonotypes were defined as unique nucleotide sequences and were aligned to IMGT TRB V, D and J references using MiTCR v1.1. The analysis was limited to V-J combinations with a frequency above 0.0001, which together covered just over 98% of the repertoires. A TCR clonal expansion and chaos score per V-J combination was defined as the ratio of F50 clonal expansion to chaos observed in the TCRdist matrix. Welch's t-statistics and random forest were used to narrow the features down to 13 V-J combinations, which were then fed into a naive Bayes classifier. The similarity between thyroid and blood repertoires was quantified using the Morisita-Horn index. The raw public data were reprocessed by TCRdb itself: fastp quality trimming at Q25, MiXCR clonotype calling, in-frame beta chains only. Identical CDR3 protein sequences are pooled into one entry, listed with their most common genes and DNA. The V and J calls and clone size are TCRdb's, not the authors'. For this sample the table gives hundreds of thousands of distinct CDR3 sequences, of which approximately 39% were detected only once. The ten largest clones add up to around 3% of the sample.

The chain is encoded by TRBV15 joined to TRBJ1-1; confidence is insufficient to name the D gene. The clonotype comes from an adult man with Graves' ophthalmopathy. The sample consisted of peripheral blood. Here the CDR3 is given as CATSRFGQGGMNTEAFF. The nucleotides read TGTGCCACCAGCAGATTCGGCCAAGGCGGCATGAACACTGAAGCTTTCTTT. Full variable domain (CDR3 extended with the reference TRBV15 and TRBJ1-1 proteins): DAMVIQNPRYQVTQFGKPVTLSCSQTLNHNVMYWYQQKSSQAPKLLFHYYDKDFNNEADTPDNFQSRRPNTSFCFLDIRSPGLGDTAMYLCATSRFGQGGMNTEAFFGQGTRLTVV.